What follows describes a single T cell receptor beta chain. Antigen: not known. The data were taken from a study of OX40 agonist ivuxolimab in advanced cancers. Across the study: The dose-escalation cohort had hepatocellular carcinoma, melanoma, renal cell or head and neck cancer.

Clones were sequenced by immunoSEQ multiplex PCR, and TCRdb holds only the in-frame ones, with some missing. There are approximately 45,000 clones in the sample; roughly 90% occur only once, and 18% lies in the top ten. Regarding the study as a whole: The mean number of expanded clones was higher in CD8+ T cells than in CD4+. Both CD4+ and CD8+ T cell populations in blood had undergone clonal expansion by week 6 at 0.1 to 3.0 mg/kg. In the expanded peripheral T cells, antigen specificity was never determined.

V lost 4 bases, J lost 5 bases, and 9 bases lay in between. CDR1 and CDR2 (germline): SEHNR, FQNEAQ (reference sequence). The CDR3 has 12 amino acids. The chain recombines TRBV7-9 with TRBJ2-7; unclear D gene. The specimen was CD4+ or CD8+ T cells sorted from blood, collected in a trial of the OX40 agonist ivuxolimab. This clonotype was sampled from an adult with an advanced solid tumor such as melanoma, head and neck, liver or kidney cancer. The CDR3 spells CASSSDSHEQYF. Here the CDR3 DNA reads TGTGCCAGCAGCTCCGATAGCCACGAGCAGTACTTC.